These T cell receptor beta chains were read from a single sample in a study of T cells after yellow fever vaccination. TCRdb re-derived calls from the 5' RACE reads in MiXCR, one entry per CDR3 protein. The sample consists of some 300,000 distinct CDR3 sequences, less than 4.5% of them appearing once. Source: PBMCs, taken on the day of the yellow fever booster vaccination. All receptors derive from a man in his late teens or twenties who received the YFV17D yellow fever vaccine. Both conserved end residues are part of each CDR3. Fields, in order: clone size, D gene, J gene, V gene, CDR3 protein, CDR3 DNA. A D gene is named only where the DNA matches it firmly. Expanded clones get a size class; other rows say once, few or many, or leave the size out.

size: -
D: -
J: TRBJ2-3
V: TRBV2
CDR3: CASSNPDTQYF
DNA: TGTGCCAGCAGTAATCCAGATACGCAGTATTTT

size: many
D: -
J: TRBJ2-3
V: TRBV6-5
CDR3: CASRPQGGVDTQYF
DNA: TGTGCCAGCAGGCCCCAGGGTGGAGTGGATACGCAGTATTTT

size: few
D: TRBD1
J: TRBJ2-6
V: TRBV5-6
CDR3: CASSYTTGGSGANVLTF
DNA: TGTGCCAGCAGCTACACGACAGGGGGGTCTGGGGCCAACGTCCTGACTTTC

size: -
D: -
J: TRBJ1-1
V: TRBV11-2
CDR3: CASSLFQKPGTEAFF
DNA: TGTGCCAGCAGCTTATTCCAGAAACCGGGCACTGAAGCTTTCTTT

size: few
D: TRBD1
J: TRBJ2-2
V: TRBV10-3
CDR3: CAIRDRQGSYAGELFF
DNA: TGTGCCATCAGAGACAGACAGGGCAGTTATGCCGGGGAGCTGTTTTTT

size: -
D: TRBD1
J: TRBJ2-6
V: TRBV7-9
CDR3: CASSGPQGAGANVLTF
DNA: TGTGCCAGCAGCGGCCCACAGGGGGCTGGGGCCAACGTCCTGACTTTC

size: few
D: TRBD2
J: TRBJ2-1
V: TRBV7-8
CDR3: CASSPVGTSGGLGNEQFF
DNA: TGTGCCAGCAGTCCGGTCGGGACTAGCGGGGGCTTGGGAAATGAGCAGTTCTTC

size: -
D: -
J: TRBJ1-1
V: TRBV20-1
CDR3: CSASQNTEAFF
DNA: TGCAGTGCTAGCCAGAACACTGAAGCTTTCTTT

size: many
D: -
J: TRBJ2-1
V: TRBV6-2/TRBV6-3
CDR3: CASSYSLQGKRNEQFF
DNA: TGTGCCAGCAGTTACTCGCTTCAGGGGAAGAGGAATGAGCAGTTCTTC

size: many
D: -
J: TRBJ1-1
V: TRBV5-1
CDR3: CASKDPWRNTEAFF
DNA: TGCGCCAGCAAAGACCCTTGGAGGAACACTGAAGCTTTCTTT

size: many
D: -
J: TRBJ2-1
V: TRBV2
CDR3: CASSDLPNNEQFF
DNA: TGTGCCAGCAGTGATTTGCCGAACAATGAGCAGTTCTTC

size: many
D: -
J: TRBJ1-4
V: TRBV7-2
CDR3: CASSLVAWEGVGEKLFF
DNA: TGTGCCAGCAGCTTAGTGGCCTGGGAGGGGGTCGGTGAAAAACTGTTTTTT

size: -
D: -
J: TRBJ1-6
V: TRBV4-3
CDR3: CASSQEVYSPLHF
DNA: TGCGCCAGCAGCCAAGAGGTTTATTCACCCCTCCACTTT

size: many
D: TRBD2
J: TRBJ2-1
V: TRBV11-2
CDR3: CASSTVRGVFINEQFF
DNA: TGTGCCAGCAGCACCGTACGGGGGGTGTTTATCAATGAGCAGTTCTTC

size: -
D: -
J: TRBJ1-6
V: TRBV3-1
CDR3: CASSLTVGSPLHF
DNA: TGTGCCAGCAGCCTGACAGTTGGATCACCCCTCCACTTT

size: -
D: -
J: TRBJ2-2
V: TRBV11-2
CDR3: CASSPVITGELFF
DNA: TGTGCCAGCAGCCCAGTTATCACGGGGGAGCTGTTTTTT

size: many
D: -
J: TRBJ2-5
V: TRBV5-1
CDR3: CASSFPGSEETQYF
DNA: TGCGCCAGCAGCTTTCCGGGCAGCGAAGAGACCCAGTACTTC

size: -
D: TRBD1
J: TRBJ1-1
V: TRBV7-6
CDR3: CASSPWTGKATTEAFF
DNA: TGTGCCAGCAGCCCCTGGACAGGGAAGGCGACAACTGAAGCTTTCTTT

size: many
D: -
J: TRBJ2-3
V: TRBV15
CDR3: CATSRGGVYTQYF
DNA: TGTGCCACCAGCAGAGGCGGGGTCTATACGCAGTATTTT

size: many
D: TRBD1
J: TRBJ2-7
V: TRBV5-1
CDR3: CASSYDRQGAGEQYF
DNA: TGCGCCAGCAGCTATGACAGACAGGGTGCGGGCGAGCAGTACTTC

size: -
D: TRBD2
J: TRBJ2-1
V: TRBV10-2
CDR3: CASSEVLAVSSYNEQFF
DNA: TGCGCCAGCAGTGAGGTTCTAGCGGTAAGCTCCTACAATGAGCAGTTCTTC

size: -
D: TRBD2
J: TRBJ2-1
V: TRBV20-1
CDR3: CSAQEGLAGGVNEQFF
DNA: TGCAGTGCTCAGGAGGGACTAGCGGGGGGTGTCAATGAGCAGTTCTTC

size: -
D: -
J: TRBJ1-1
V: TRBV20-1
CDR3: CSASNRGNTEAFF
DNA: TGCAGTGCTAGTAACAGAGGAAACACTGAAGCTTTCTTT

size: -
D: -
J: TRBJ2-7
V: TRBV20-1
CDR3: CSARDAGRFYEQYF
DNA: TGCAGTGCTAGAGATGCGGGGCGATTCTACGAGCAGTACTTC

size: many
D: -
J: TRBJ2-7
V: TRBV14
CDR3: CASSQDFGREQYF
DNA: TGTGCCAGCAGCCAAGATTTCGGGCGGGAGCAGTACTTC

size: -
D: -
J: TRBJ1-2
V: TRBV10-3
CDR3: CAISDPTPPSSPGAYGYTF
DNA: TGTGCCATCAGTGATCCGACCCCTCCTTCATCTCCAGGCGCCTATGGCTACACCTTC

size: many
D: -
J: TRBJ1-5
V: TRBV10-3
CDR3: CAISQPGANQPQHF
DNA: TGTGCCATCTCGCAACCGGGGGCAAATCAGCCCCAGCATTTT

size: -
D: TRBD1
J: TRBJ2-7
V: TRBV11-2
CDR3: CASSLAPGQGRSYEQYF
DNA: TGTGCCAGCAGCTTAGCCCCGGGACAGGGGAGGTCCTACGAGCAGTACTTC

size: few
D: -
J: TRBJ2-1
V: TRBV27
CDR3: CASRRPGGHSEQFF
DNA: TGTGCCAGCAGGAGACCAGGGGGGCACAGTGAGCAGTTCTTC

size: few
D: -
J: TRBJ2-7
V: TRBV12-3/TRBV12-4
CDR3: CASSFSGNEQYF
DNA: TGTGCCAGCAGTTTTTCTGGGAACGAGCAGTACTTC

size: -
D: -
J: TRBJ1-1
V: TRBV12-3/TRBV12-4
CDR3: CASRIQGNTEAFF
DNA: TGTGCCAGCCGGATACAGGGAAATACTGAAGCTTTCTTT

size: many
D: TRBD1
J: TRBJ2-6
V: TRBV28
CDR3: CASSLGDRETNVLTF
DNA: TGTGCCAGCAGTTTAGGGGACAGGGAGACCAACGTCCTGACTTTC

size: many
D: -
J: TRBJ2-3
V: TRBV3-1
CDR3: CASSQEAKRVLPDTQYF
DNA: TGTGCCAGCAGCCAAGAAGCCAAGCGGGTCCTCCCAGATACGCAGTATTTT

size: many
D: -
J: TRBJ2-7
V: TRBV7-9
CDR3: CASSWTVTSEQYF
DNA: TGTGCCAGCAGCTGGACAGTGACGAGCGAGCAGTACTTC

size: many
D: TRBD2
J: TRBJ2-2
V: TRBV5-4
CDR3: CASSLPSGVHTGELFF
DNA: TGTGCCAGCAGCTTGCCTAGCGGGGTCCACACCGGGGAGCTGTTTTTT

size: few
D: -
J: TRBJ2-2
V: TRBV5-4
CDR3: CASSLPSNSAGELFF
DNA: TGTGCCAGCAGCTTGCCTAGCAATAGCGCCGGGGAGCTGTTTTTT